The 18 T cell receptor beta chains listed next were all sequenced from one sample in a study of OX40 agonist ivuxolimab in advanced cancers. The repertoire was sequenced with immunoSEQ multiplex PCR; TCRdb's copy has only in-frame clones and lacks some. Of roughly 80,000 clones listed, around four fifths are singletons. The sample was CD4+ or CD8+ T cells sorted from blood, taken in a trial of the OX40 agonist ivuxolimab. The receptor source for this set is an adult with an advanced solid tumor such as melanoma, head and neck, liver or kidney cancer.

This clone was seen a single time. The chain links TRBV9 to TRBJ2-3; perhaps D is TRBD1 or TRBD2 (5 bases each). Trimming took 0 bases from V and 2 from J, leaving 13 bases between them. The CDR3 length is 16 residues. Germline V gives CDR1 SGDLS, CDR2 YYNGEE. The CDR3 sequence: CASSVALGALTDTQYF. The CDR3 nucleotides read TGTGCCAGCAGCGTAGCGCTCGGGGCTCTCACAGATACGCAGTATTTT.

The rearrangement joins TRBV30 to TRBJ2-5; D is possibly TRBD1 or TRBD2 (6 bases each). Germline V gene sequence: CDR1 GTSNPN, CDR2 SVGIG (reference sequence). V was cut by 0 bases and J by 4 bases, with 15 bases left in between. The CDR3 consists of 15 residues. DNA for the CDR3: TGTGCCTGGAGTGTATATGGGGGGCCTGGAGAGACCCAGTACTTC. It encodes CAWSVYGGPGETQYF.

The CDR3 DNA reads as TGTGCCAGCAGCCCCTTCAGCCAGAACACTGAAGCTTTCTTT. Encoded protein: CASSPFSQNTEAFF. The chain recombines TRBV11-2 with TRBJ1-1; the D is unclear. Germline CDR1 and CDR2: SGHAT and FQNNGV. The CDR3 is 14 amino acids. V was clipped by 5 bases and J by 1 base, with 11 bases between them.

The chain uses TRBV30 and TRBJ1-2; TRBD1 is a possible D gene (6 bases). Germline V gene sequence: CDR1 GTSNPN, CDR2 SVGIG (reference sequence). The V and J ends lost 0 bases and 8 bases respectively, with 16 bases between them. This CDR3 has 14 amino acids. The chain's CDR3 is CAWSVLRGTEGYTF. The DNA for the CDR3 is TGTGCCTGGAGTGTACTCAGGGGAACGGAGGGCTACACCTTC.

The gene calls are TRBV5-1 and TRBJ2-3, with TRBD2 matching 15 bases. CDR3 size: 15 residues. V shed 4 bases, J shed 6 bases, and the junction held 3 bases outside the gene matches. Germline CDR1 SGHRS, CDR2 YFSETQ. The CDR3 is CASSVGTSGRDTQYF. CDR3 coding DNA: TGCGCCAGCAGCGTGGGGACTAGCGGGAGGGATACGCAGTATTTT.

The chain couples TRBV10-3 to TRBJ2-1, with TRBD2 identical over 7 bases. Trimming cost V 6 bases and J 9 bases; bases outside gene matches: 5. This CDR3 contains 12 residues. Germline CDR1 reads ENHRY; CDR2 reads SYGVKD. CDR3: CAISLGGGEQFF. The CDR3 DNA follows: TGTGCCATCAGCCTGGGGGGGGGTGAGCAGTTCTTC.

This chain uses TRBV6-4 with TRBJ2-7, with D perhaps assigned TRBD1 or TRBD2 (6 bases each). V was shortened by 0 bases and J by 5 bases, with 14 bases between the two germline ends. CDR3 length: 15 residues. CDR1 and CDR2 (germline): MRHNA, SNTAGT. DNA for the CDR3: TGTGCCAGCAGTGACTCGATAAGGGGGGTCGACGAGCAGTACTTC. Its protein is CASSDSIRGVDEQYF.

The gene calls are TRBV22-1 and TRBJ1-3; the table assigns TRBD1, which was not confirmed against the DNA. TRBV22-1 is a documented pseudogene. The CDR3 contains 15 residues. The CDR3 region has the DNA TGTCCTGGGAGCTCAAGACACGACTCTGGAAACACCATATATTTT. Translated: CPGSSRHDSGNTIYF.

This clone was recorded a few times. The V and J genes are TRBV28 and TRBJ2-5; 11 nucleotides agree with TRBD2. The CDR3 has 15 amino acids. V was clipped by 1 base and J by 5 bases; unmatched bases: 3. Germline CDR1 and CDR2: MDHEN and SYDVKM. The CDR3 DNA reads as TGTGCCAGCAGTTTATCCCTAGCGGGGGGCGAGACCCAGTACTTC. Protein: CASSLSLAGGETQYF. The whole variable domain, remainder taken from reference TRBV28 and TRBJ2-5, is DVKVTQSSRYLVKRTGEKVFLECVQDMDHENMFWYRQDPGLGLRLIYFSYDVKMKEKGDIPEGYSVSREKKERFSLILESASTNQTSMYLCASSLSLAGGETQYFGPGTRLLVL.

The CDR3 coding sequence is TGTGCCAGCAGCTTGGGGGTTGGACTAGCGGCCACAGATACGCAGTATTTT. This codes for CASSLGVGLAATDTQYF. This rearrangement joins TRBV5-4 to TRBJ2-3; TRBD2 agrees at 10 bases. The CDR3 contains 17 residues. Trimming removed 0 bases from V and 2 bases from J; junction bases left unmatched: 6. Germline V gene sequence: CDR1 SGHNT, CDR2 YYREEE (reference sequence).

V usage is TRBV14 and J usage is TRBJ2-7; D gene uncertain. CDR3 length: 14 amino acids. The ends were cut back, 4 bases at V and 1 base at J, with 11 bases in the middle. CDR1 and CDR2 from the germline V gene are SGHDN and FVKESK. The CDR3 DNA reads TGTGCCAGCAGCCGATTAACACCTTCCTACGAGCAGTACTTC. This encodes CASSRLTPSYEQYF.

The rearrangement uses TRBV2 and TRBJ1-2; D perhaps matches TRBD1 (5 bases). Germline loops: CDR1 SNHLY, CDR2 FYNNEI. The CDR3 loop spans 12 amino acids. Trimming pared 4 bases from V and 3 bases from J, leaving 6 bases between. The CDR3 spells CASSVGDYGYTF. The CDR3, as DNA: TGTGCCAGCAGTGTAGGGGACTATGGCTACACCTTC.

V usage is TRBV6-6 and J usage is TRBJ2-1; D gene unclear. From germline, CDR1 is MNHNY and CDR2 SVGAGI (reference sequence). CDR3 length: 13 residues. Trimming removed 0 bases at V and 8 bases at J, with 8 bases between. CDR3 in amino acids: CASSYSTGHEQFF. In nucleotides, the CDR3 is TGTGCCAGCAGTTACTCGACCGGTCATGAGCAGTTCTTC.

The chain links TRBV19 to TRBJ1-1; a possible D gene is TRBD1 (6 bases). The CDR3 consists of 13 residues. Per the germline V gene, CDR1 is LNHDA and CDR2 is SQIVND (reference sequence). V shed 4 bases and J shed 5 bases, with 11 bases lying between them. CDR3 amino acids: CASSTGVRTEAFF. CDR3 in DNA: TGTGCCAGTAGTACAGGGGTAAGGACTGAAGCTTTCTTT.

The chain carries TRBV30 and TRBJ2-3; the match to TRBD1 covers 10 bases. V gave up 8 bases and J gave up 10 bases; unmatched junction bases: 12. The germline V gene encodes CDR1 GTSNPN and CDR2 SVGIG (reference sequence). The length of the CDR3 is 13 residues. CDR3 in DNA: TGTGCCGGGGGACAGGGGAGGGATACTGCGCAGTATTTT. It encodes CAGGQGRDTAQYF.

This chain's CDR3 is CASSLTPGPGNTIYF. In DNA, the CDR3 is TGCGCCAGCAGCTTGACTCCGGGCCCTGGAAACACCATATATTTT. The chain recombines TRBV5-1 with TRBJ1-3; D is undetermined. CDR1 and CDR2 (germline): SGHRS, YFSETQ. The CDR3 is made up of 15 amino acids. The V and J ends lost 1 base and 2 bases respectively, with 10 bases between them.

As concerns this clone: This clone may be a read error of a much larger clone one base away. The same CDR3 arises from other DNA sequences in this sample as well. The gene calls are TRBV7-2 and TRBJ2-1; D is ambiguous. In germline, CDR1 is SGHTA, CDR2 FQGNSA. V dropped 3 bases and J dropped 4 bases, with 1 base sitting between them. The CDR3 runs to 11 residues. The CDR3 reads CASSFYNEQFF. In DNA form, the CDR3 reads TGTGCCAGCAGCTTTTACAATGAGCAGTTCTTC. The whole variable domain, filled in from reference TRBV7-2 and TRBJ2-1, reads GAGVSQSPSNKVTEKGKDVELRCDPISGHTALYWYRQSLGQGLEFLIYFQGNSAPDKSGLPSDRFSAERTGGSVSTLTIQRTQQEDSAVYLCASSFYNEQFFGPGTRLTVL.

This rearrangement joins TRBV4-3 to TRBJ2-5; D remains unclear. V dropped 0 bases and J dropped 1 base, with 9 bases sitting between them. CDR1 and CDR2 (germline): LGHNA, YSLEER. The CDR3 is 15 residues long. The CDR3 DNA follows: TGCGCCAGCAGCCAAGAAAAGCAGTCCCAAGAGACCCAGTACTTC. Protein product: CASSQEKQSQETQYF.